The clone carrying this T cell receptor beta chain was seen repeatedly, ten times or more. What it recognizes is unknown. This sample was taken from a study of T cells in Graves' hyperthyroidism and ophthalmopathy. Study-wide findings and caveats: Ophthalmopathy was separated from stable hyperthyroidism by a 13 V-J model.

Amplification yielded TCR beta CDR3 regions, with RNA transcripts as the source. First-round RT-PCR targeting the TCR CDR3 was performed with the HTBI primer set. TCRdb re-derived calls from the multiplex PCR reads in MiXCR, one entry per CDR3 protein. Here the sample spans 600,000 to 800,000 distinct CDR3 sequences, roughly a third being singletons. The sequenced sample was blood. The sequence was obtained from a woman in her thirties or forties with Graves' hyperthyroidism.

This CDR3 reads CASSLVAGPNEKLFF. The CDR3 DNA reads as TGTGCCAGCAGCTTAGTTGCAGGGCCTAATGAAAAACTGTTTTTT. The V and J genes are TRBV7-6 and TRBJ1-4, with a possible D match to TRBD1 (5 bases). The V and J ends lost 1 base and 3 bases respectively, with 9 bases between them. Germline V CDR1 and CDR2: SGHVS, FNYEAQ. CDR3 length: 15 amino acids.